The 5 T cell receptor beta chains reported below all come from one sample, sequenced in a study of cytomegalovirus exposure and HLA in healthy donors. The primer mix had 60 Vbeta and 13 Jbeta primers. TCRdb's copy holds only in-frame clones and misses some; the assay was immunoSEQ multiplex PCR. Among under 150,000 clones, approximately 85% were seen once, and the ten largest hold approximately 1.7%. The specimen was PBMCs. These TCRs come from a boy between 5 and 17 years old in good health and CMV-seronegative.

The genes are TRBV7-2 and TRBJ2-3; 7 nucleotides align to TRBD1. CDR1 SGHTA and CDR2 FQGNSA come from the germline V gene. The CDR3 spans 16 residues. V lost 1 base to trimming and J lost 3 bases; unmatched junction nucleotides: 7. The CDR3 loop reads CASSLVSLGQTDTQYF. CDR3 coding DNA: TGTGCCAGCAGCTTAGTATCATTGGGACAGACAGATACGCAGTATTTT.

J is TRBJ2-3 and V is TRBV9; 9 bases are a match to TRBD2. CDR1 is SGDLS, CDR2 YYNGEE, per germline. The CDR3 contains 17 residues. J lost 5 bases, V lost 0 bases, and 10 bases had no gene match. The chain's CDR3 is CASSVDVAGGRLDTQYF. In nucleotides, the CDR3 is TGTGCCAGCAGCGTAGATGTGGCGGGGGGGCGCTTAGATACGCAGTATTTT.

The V gene is TRBV5-1, the J gene TRBJ2-3, with 13 bases matching TRBD2. The CDR3 is 17 residues long. Germline V gives CDR1 SGHRS, CDR2 YFSETQ. Losses at the gene ends were 4 bases for V and 4 bases for J; bases not matched to a gene: 9. The CDR3 sequence: CASSPGLAGAPADTQYF. CDR3 nucleotides: TGCGCCAGCAGCCCTGGACTAGCGGGAGCCCCCGCAGATACGCAGTATTTT.

V and J are TRBV19 and TRBJ1-5, with 9 bases that match TRBD1. The junction had 5 bases not matched to a gene; V was cut back by 1 base and J by 4 bases. The V gene's germline CDR1 is LNHDA and CDR2 SQIVND (reference sequence). CDR3 size: 16 residues. CDR3 amino acids: CASSIGGQGGNQPQHF. CDR3 nucleotide sequence: TGTGCCAGTAGTATAGGGGGACAGGGTGGGAATCAGCCCCAGCATTTT.

Here the CDR3 reads CASSIVGQDGYTF. As DNA, the CDR3 is TGTGCCAGTAGTATTGTAGGACAGGATGGCTACACCTTC. The chain employs TRBV19 and TRBJ1-2, with TRBD1 matching 7 bases. The J segment lost 6 bases and the V segment lost 3 bases, leaving 4 bases of the junction unmatched. Germline V gene lookup returns CDR1 LNHDA and CDR2 SQIVND (reference sequence). The CDR3 sequence is 13 residues long.